These 25 T cell receptor beta chains originate from one sample sequenced in a study of identical twins. TCRdb used MiXCR to reprocess the 5' RACE reads, holding one entry per CDR3 protein. The repertoire includes more than 1.5 million distinct CDR3 sequences, about 30% of them detected once, and roughly 0.3% sits in the top ten. The sequenced material came from cord blood. These receptors all come from a newborn girl in good health.

This chain connects TRBV7-2 to TRBJ2-1, with 8 bases fitting TRBD2. The CDR3 is made up of 15 amino acids. The germline V gene has CDR1 SGHTA and CDR2 FQGNSA. Germline trimming cut 2 bases from V and 8 bases from J; bases unmatched to any gene: 8. Written as DNA, the CDR3 is TGTGCCAGCAGCTTAATAACTAGCGGCGAGTATGAGCAGTTCTTC. This encodes CASSLITSGEYEQFF. Together with reference TRBV7-2 and TRBJ2-1, the CDR3 gives the full variable domain: GAGVSQSPSNKVTEKGKDVELRCDPISGHTALYWYRQSLGQGLEFLIYFQGNSAPDKSGLPSDRFSAERTGGSVSTLTIQRTQQEDSAVYLCASSLITSGEYEQFFGPGTRLTVL.

This clonotype was seen many times. This rearrangement joins TRBV28 to TRBJ1-6; D is uncertain. Trimming left V 3 bases short and J 7 bases short, with 13 bases between. Looked up from germline, CDR1 is MDHEN and CDR2 is SYDVKM. CDR3 size: 15 residues. The CDR3 DNA sequence: TGTGCCAGCAGTTTGGGTCATGCCTTGAATTCACCCCTCCACTTT. Translation gives CASSLGHALNSPLHF.

The chain recombines TRBV15 with TRBJ2-7; D is tentatively TRBD1 or TRBD2 (7 bases each). CDR3 length: 13 residues. CDR1 and CDR2 (germline): LNHNV, YYDKDF (reference sequence). With 8 bases removed from V and 3 bases from J, the gap between germline ends came to 14 bases. The CDR3 region is CATGEGDSYEQYF. DNA of the CDR3: TGTGCCACCGGGGAGGGGGACAGCTACGAGCAGTACTTC.

This chain joins TRBV5-1 and TRBJ2-5; TRBD1 is a possible D gene (5 bases). Germline V gene lookup returns CDR1 SGHRS and CDR2 YFSETQ. The CDR3 covers 15 residues. The germline V and J ends were trimmed by 0 bases and 3 bases, with 12 bases remaining between them. CDR3 amino acids: CASSLGGAGKETQYF. CDR3 nucleotide sequence: TGCGCCAGCAGCTTGGGAGGAGCAGGGAAAGAGACCCAGTACTTC. The entire variable domain, with the rest obtained from reference TRBV5-1 and TRBJ2-5, is as follows: KAGVTQTPRYLIKTRGQQVTLSCSPISGHRSVSWYQQTPGQGLQFLFEYFSETQRNKGNFPGRFSGRQFSNSRSEMNVSTLELGDSALYLCASSLGGAGKETQYFGPGTRLLVL.

This clonotype was observed a handful of times. The chain is built from TRBV3-1 and TRBJ2-7, with D tentatively TRBD2 (5 bases). The CDR3 runs 19 residues. The ends were cut back, 0 bases at V and 3 bases at J, with 24 bases in the middle. Per the germline V gene, CDR1 is LGHDT and CDR2 is YNNKEL (reference sequence). CDR3 nucleotide sequence: TGTGCCAGCAGCCAAGAACCACCTCGGCTCCGGGAACGGGACTACGAGCAGTACTTC. This translates into CASSQEPPRLRERDYEQYF.

This sequence joins TRBV20-1 and TRBJ1-5; 8 nucleotides match TRBD1. Germline V gene lookup returns CDR1 DFQATT and CDR2 SNEGSKA (reference sequence). V gave up 4 bases and J gave up 3 bases; unmatched junction bases: 8. The CDR3 is 15 amino acids. CDR3 sequence reads: CSAIRQGLTNQPQHF. The DNA for the CDR3 is TGCAGTGCTATACGACAGGGGTTAACCAATCAGCCCCAGCATTTT.

The V and J genes are TRBV14 and TRBJ2-1, with TRBD2 as a possible D gene (6 bases). Trimming stripped 1 base from V and 6 bases from J, with 10 bases between. Germline CDR1 is SGHDN and CDR2 is FVKESK. The CDR3 contains 14 residues. The CDR3, as DNA: TGTGCCAGCAGCCAAGGGAGGGGAGGCAATGAGCAGTTCTTC. Protein product: CASSQGRGGNEQFF.

CDR3 nucleotide sequence: TGTGCCAGCAGCCAAGATGGTCCCCCGGGACTCCAAGAGACCCAGTACTTC. It codes for CASSQDGPPGLQETQYF. The J gene is TRBJ2-5, the V gene TRBV4-2; weak D call: TRBD2 (6 bases). Germline CDR1 and CDR2: LGHNA and YNFKEQ. V shed 0 bases and J shed 1 base, with 15 bases lying between them. The CDR3 covers 17 residues.

V gene TRBV20-1 combines with J gene TRBJ2-7; maybe TRBD2 (6 bases). V was clipped by 7 bases and J by 4 bases, with 17 bases between them. The CDR3 runs 13 residues. Germline V gene sequence: CDR1 DFQATT, CDR2 SNEGSKA (reference sequence). The CDR3 region has the DNA TGCAGTGTAAGCAGTGGAGGGCCATACGAGCAGTACTTC. This gives the protein CSVSSGGPYEQYF.

The rearrangement links TRBV20-1 to TRBJ1-1, with D maybe TRBD1 (5 bases). V was cut by 4 bases and J by 7 bases, with 13 bases left in between. CDR3 length equals 12 residues. Germline lookup yields CDR1 DFQATT and CDR2 SNEGSKA (reference sequence). The CDR3 DNA is TGCAGTGCTATATCCCGGGACGGTGAAGCTTTCTTT. Encoded protein: CSAISRDGEAFF.

This clonotype has more than one count but fewer than ten. The CDR3 loop is CSARPSGSWYEQYF. The CDR3 nucleotides are TGCAGTGCTAGACCTAGCGGGAGTTGGTACGAGCAGTACTTC. J is TRBJ2-7 and V is TRBV20-1; 10 bases are shared with TRBD2. This CDR3 has 14 amino acids. Germline values: CDR1 DFQATT, CDR2 SNEGSKA (reference sequence). The ends lost 2 bases at V and 4 bases at J; junction bases unmatched: 5.

This clonotype was picked up many times. J is TRBJ2-1 and V is TRBV7-8; tentative D call: TRBD1 (6 bases). V lost 1 base and J 3 bases, leaving 10 bases between the germline ends. Germline V lookup: CDR1 SGHVS, CDR2 FQNEAQ. The CDR3 extends over 15 amino acids. CDR3 bases: TGTGCCAGCAGCTTAGTCCAGGGGCTCTACAATGAGCAGTTCTTC. It codes for CASSLVQGLYNEQFF.

The CDR3 spells CASSFGESLHF. CDR3 nucleotide sequence: TGTGCCAGCAGTTTTGGGGAGTCCCTCCACTTT. The chain uses TRBV12-3 or TRBV12-4 and TRBJ1-6; D ambiguous. Between the trimmed V and J ends, which lost 3 bases and 14 bases, there was a span of 8 bases. The CDR3 loop spans 11 amino acids.

The V call is TRBV14, the J call TRBJ1-2; D call uncertain. The germline V and J ends were trimmed by 4 bases and 5 bases, with 23 bases remaining between them. This CDR3 comprises 17 residues. CDR1 and CDR2 (germline): SGHDN, FVKESK. The DNA of the CDR3 is TGTGCCAGCAGCCTCGAAAGGCCAGGAGATTTGGGGTATGGCTACACCTTC. It specifies CASSLERPGDLGYGYTF.

Comment on this clonotype: An end of the junction does not agree with germline; a read error may underlie this. This chain joins TRBV6-2 or TRBV6-3 and TRBJ2-4, with TRBD2 identical over 12 bases. The germline V gene encodes CDR1 MNHEY and CDR2 SVGEGT. The CDR3 covers 15 residues. The CDR3 protein is CTSGLAGLAKNIQYF. The CDR3 bases are TGTACCAGCGGACTAGCGGGGCTAGCCAAAAACATTCAGTACTTC.

This clonotype has at least ten counts. V is TRBV7-2 and J is TRBJ2-5, with TRBD2 matching 7 bases. In germline, CDR1 is SGHTA, CDR2 FQGNSA. With 2 bases clipped from V and 1 base from J, the junction kept 4 bases outside the gene matches. CDR3 size: 15 residues. CDR3 in amino acids: CASSLFGGGQETQYF. CDR3 nucleotide sequence: TGTGCCAGCAGCTTATTTGGGGGGGGCCAAGAGACCCAGTACTTC.

The V call is TRBV5-6, the J call TRBJ2-1; TRBD2 agrees at 8 bases. The closer fit of TRBJ2-7 to the DNA end suggests the J call may be wrong. Germline loops: CDR1 SGHDT, CDR2 YYEEEE. The CDR3 is made up of 19 amino acids. The CDR3 sequence: CASSLAGLAGDSSYNEQYF. In DNA form, the CDR3 reads TGTGCCAGCAGCTTGGCCGGGCTAGCGGGCGATAGCTCCTACAATGAGCAGTACTTC.

This clonotype was counted at least ten times. V and J are TRBV13 and TRBJ2-4; 9 bases map to TRBD2. The germline V gene has CDR1 PRHDT and CDR2 FYEKMQ (reference sequence). J was trimmed by 6 bases and V by 5 bases; bases with no gene match: 5. This CDR3 has 14 amino acids. CDR3 DNA: TGTGCCAGCAGCCCTCTAGCGGGAATAAACATTCAGTACTTC. This codes for CASSPLAGINIQYF.

The V and J genes are TRBV27 and TRBJ1-2; 12 bases agree with TRBD1. CDR3 length: 15 residues. With V trimmed by 2 bases and J by 7 bases, 5 bases remained unmatched. CDR1 MNHEY and CDR2 SMNVEV come from the germline V gene (reference sequence). The CDR3 DNA follows: TGTGCCAGCAGTTTAAGGGGACAGGGGGCCTTTGGCTACACCTTC. Translation gives CASSLRGQGAFGYTF.

Remarks on this clonotype: A much more abundant neighbour one base away suggests this may be a read error. This chain connects TRBV20-1 to TRBJ2-1; possibly TRBD1 or TRBD2 for D (6 bases each). The DNA end is a closer match to TRBJ2-7, so the J assignment may be wrong. The germline V gene encodes CDR1 DFQATT and CDR2 SNEGSKA (reference sequence). The CDR3 covers 16 residues. The CDR3 DNA sequence: TGCAGTGCTAGAGGGGTTACAGGGAGGACCTACAATGAGCAGTACTTC. Its translation: CSARGVTGRTYNEQYF.

This clonotype was picked up a small number of times. The chain recombines TRBV7-2 with TRBJ1-2, with a weak D call TRBD1 (5 bases). CDR1 is SGHTA and CDR2 is FQGNSA in the germline V gene. This CDR3 contains 15 residues. V was pared by 5 bases and J by 4 bases, with 17 bases between. CDR3 sequence (DNA): TGTGCCAGCAGCCCCCGGGACGCCGCAGTCTATGGCTACACCTTC. Translated: CASSPRDAAVYGYTF.

This clonotype was observed a handful of times. The V gene is TRBV11-2, the J gene TRBJ2-3; TRBD2 is a possible D gene (6 bases). In germline, CDR1 is SGHAT, CDR2 FQNNGV. V was clipped by 1 base and J by 2 bases, with 13 bases between them. The CDR3 loop spans 16 amino acids. The CDR3 sequence: CASSLVPGETTDTQYF. CDR3 coding DNA: TGTGCCAGCAGCTTAGTTCCGGGAGAGACCACAGATACGCAGTATTTT.

J is TRBJ1-2 and V is TRBV25-1; D remains ambiguous. V was trimmed by 3 bases and J by 1 base, leaving 9 bases between them. This CDR3 comprises 14 residues. From germline, CDR1 is MGHDK and CDR2 SYGVNS. CDR3 amino acids: CASSDPGINYGYTF. In nucleotides, the CDR3 is TGTGCCAGCAGTGATCCCGGGATTAACTATGGCTACACCTTC.

This clonotype was seen a few times. This sequence joins TRBV7-2 and TRBJ2-3; 12 bases are a match to TRBD2. Germline CDR1 and CDR2: SGHTA and FQGNSA. Unmatched junction bases numbered 9, after V lost 2 bases and J lost 9 bases. This CDR3 contains 16 residues. CDR3 in DNA: TGTGCCAGCAGCTTAAGACTAGCGGGAGTGGGAGCAACGCAGTATTTT. This translates into CASSLRLAGVGATQYF.

This chain links TRBV4-3 with TRBJ1-2, with a weak D call TRBD1 (5 bases). The germline V and J ends were trimmed by 0 bases and 4 bases, with 15 bases remaining between them. The CDR3 sequence is 16 residues long. CDR1 and CDR2 from the germline V gene are LGHNA and YSLEER. Here the CDR3 DNA reads TGCGCCAGCAGCCAAGAACGGGACCGCGTGGCCTATGGCTACACCTTC. This gives the protein CASSQERDRVAYGYTF.